This T cell receptor beta chain appears in the sequencing data of a study of cytomegalovirus exposure and HLA in healthy donors. This clone showed up just a few times. The study ran its PCR with 60 Vbeta and 13 Jbeta primers. Clones were sequenced by immunoSEQ multiplex PCR, and TCRdb holds only the in-frame ones, with some missing. This table has approximately 91,000 clones, 81% appearing once. Sequencing used PBMCs. The TCR was taken from a human donor in good health.

CDR3 protein: CASSLRGVWDRANSPLHF. The CDR3 region has the DNA TGTGCCAGCAGTTTAAGGGGTGTTTGGGACAGGGCTAATTCACCCCTCCACTTT. The rearrangement joins TRBV27 to TRBJ1-6; TRBD1 agrees at 9 bases. The CDR3 loop spans 18 amino acids. Germline V gene data show CDR1 as MNHEY and CDR2 as SMNVEV (reference sequence). With 2 bases clipped from V and 6 bases from J, the junction kept 11 bases outside the gene matches.